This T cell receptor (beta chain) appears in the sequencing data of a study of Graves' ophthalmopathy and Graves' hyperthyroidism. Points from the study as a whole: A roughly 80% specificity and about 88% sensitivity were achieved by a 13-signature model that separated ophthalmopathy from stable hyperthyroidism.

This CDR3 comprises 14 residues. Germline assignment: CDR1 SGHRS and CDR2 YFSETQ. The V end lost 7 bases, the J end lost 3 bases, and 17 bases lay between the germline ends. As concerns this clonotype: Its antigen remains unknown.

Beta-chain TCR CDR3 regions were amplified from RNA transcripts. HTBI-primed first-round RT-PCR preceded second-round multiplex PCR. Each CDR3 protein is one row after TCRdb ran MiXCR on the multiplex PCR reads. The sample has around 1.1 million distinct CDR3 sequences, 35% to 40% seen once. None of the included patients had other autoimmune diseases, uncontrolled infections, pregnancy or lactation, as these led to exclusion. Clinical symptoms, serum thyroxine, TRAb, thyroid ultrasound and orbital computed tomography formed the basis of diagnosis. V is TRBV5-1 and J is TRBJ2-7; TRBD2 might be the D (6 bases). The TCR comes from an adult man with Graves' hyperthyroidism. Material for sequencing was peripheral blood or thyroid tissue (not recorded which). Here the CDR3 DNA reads TGCGCCAGCCATTACTCGGGGGACGGCTACGAGCAGTACTTC. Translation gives CASHYSGDGYEQYF.